One and the same sample provided the 30 T cell receptor beta chains below, sequenced in a study of tumor-infiltrating lymphocytes in localized non-small cell lung cancer. Assay: immunoSEQ multiplex PCR; the TCRdb copy retains only in-frame clones and omits some. This sample has over 15,000 clones; about 70% occur once, and the top ten carry approximately 6.5%. The sequenced material came from lung tumor tissue. These receptor sequences come from a human donor with non-small cell lung cancer.

The sample holds one count of this clone. The V call is TRBV29-1, the J call TRBJ2-7; 9 nucleotides line up with TRBD1. J gave up 0 bases and V 4 bases, and 7 bases lay outside the gene matches. Germline-derived CDR1 and CDR2 are SQVTM and ANQGSEA. The CDR3 contains 15 residues. CDR3 bases: TGCAGCGTTGGAGCCGGGACAGGGCTCTCCTACGAGCAGTACTTC. Amino acid sequence: CSVGAGTGLSYEQYF.

CDR3 DNA sequence: TGTGCCAGCAGCTCCACGGGGGGATACGAGACCCAGTACTTC. This encodes CASSSTGGYETQYF. The V and J genes are TRBV5-6 and TRBJ2-5; TRBD2 agrees at 7 bases. The CDR3 is 14 amino acids. V lost 3 bases to trimming and J lost 5 bases; unmatched junction nucleotides: 7. Germline V gives CDR1 SGHDT, CDR2 YYEEEE.

In its sample, this clone ranks as medium-sized. The genes are TRBV13 and TRBJ2-7, with D perhaps matching TRBD2 (7 bases). CDR1 is PRHDT, CDR2 FYEKMQ, per germline (reference sequence). Trimming removed 2 bases at V and 3 bases at J, with 11 bases between. The CDR3 is made up of 14 amino acids. CDR3 in DNA: TGTGCCAGCAGCTTACGGGGAGGGGGCTACGAGCAGTACTTC. Encoded protein: CASSLRGGGYEQYF.

This chain uses TRBV7-9 with TRBJ2-5; D is unclear. The assigned J gene may be wrong: the sequence end matches TRBJ2-7 better. The CDR3 loop spans 13 amino acids. From germline, CDR1 is SEHNR and CDR2 FQNEAQ (reference sequence). DNA for the CDR3: TGTGCCAGCAGCTTCACTGACTCCTACGAGCAGTACTTC. This gives the protein CASSFTDSYEQYF.

The genes are TRBV18 and TRBJ2-7; TRBD2 matches 7 bases. CDR1 is KGHSH and CDR2 is LQKENI in the germline V gene. This CDR3 comprises 15 residues. V shed 6 bases, J shed 0 bases, and the junction held 8 bases outside the gene matches. CDR3 sequence (DNA): TGTGCCAGCTCCCGGCGAGCGGGGAGCTCCTACGAGCAGTACTTC. Its translation: CASSRRAGSSYEQYF.

This chain links TRBV7-2 with TRBJ2-1; 8 nucleotides line up with TRBD2. V was pared by 1 base and J by 4 bases, with 9 bases of the junction left unmatched. CDR1 SGHTA and CDR2 FQGNSA come from the germline V gene. There are 17 residues in the CDR3. The CDR3 protein is CASSLVQAGVAYNEQFF. Written as DNA, the CDR3 is TGTGCCAGCAGCTTAGTTCAAGCGGGAGTTGCGTACAATGAGCAGTTCTTC. Supplemented by reference TRBV7-2 and TRBJ2-1, the full variable domain reads GAGVSQSPSNKVTEKGKDVELRCDPISGHTALYWYRQSLGQGLEFLIYFQGNSAPDKSGLPSDRFSAERTGGSVSTLTIQRTQQEDSAVYLCASSLVQAGVAYNEQFFGPGTRLTVL.

In its sample, this clone is medium-sized. This chain links TRBV4-3 with TRBJ1-2; no reliable D call. This CDR3 comprises 14 residues. The V end lost 2 bases, the J end lost 1 base, and 8 bases lay between the germline ends. The germline gives CDR1 LGHNA, CDR2 YSLEER. CDR3 sequence: CASSQMGINYGYTF. The CDR3 nucleotides read TGCGCCAGCAGCCAAATGGGTATTAACTATGGCTACACCTTC.

The V and J genes are TRBV5-1 and TRBJ2-5, with D perhaps TRBD2 (6 bases). CDR3 size: 17 residues. The V end was cut by 4 bases, the J end by 0 bases, with 19 bases between. Per the germline V gene, CDR1 is SGHRS and CDR2 is YFSETQ. CDR3 sequence: CASSPAEGPAYQETQYF. CDR3 nucleotides: TGCGCCAGCAGCCCCGCGGAGGGCCCGGCCTACCAAGAGACCCAGTACTTC.

The J gene is TRBJ1-5, the V gene TRBV30; D is unresolved. Trimming stripped 2 bases from V and 1 base from J, with 15 bases between. The CDR3 has 16 amino acids. Germline V gene lookup returns CDR1 GTSNPN and CDR2 SVGIG (reference sequence). The CDR3 nucleotides are TGTGCCTGGAGTATGGAGAACTCTTGGAGCAATCAGCCCCAGCATTTT. It translates to CAWSMENSWSNQPQHF.

By share, this clone ranks as medium-sized. The V call is TRBV7-9, the J call TRBJ1-1; D not certain. This CDR3 has 10 residues. Trimming left V 5 bases short and J 7 bases short, with 5 bases between. CDR1 and CDR2 from the germline V gene are SEHNR and FQNEAQ (reference sequence). The CDR3 region is CASSLIEAFF. CDR3 nucleotides: TGTGCCAGCAGCCTAATTGAAGCTTTCTTT.

V is TRBV18 and J is TRBJ2-5; the D is unclear. The CDR3 length is 14 residues. Germline CDR1 and CDR2: KGHSH and LQKENI. The V end was cut by 3 bases, the J end by 2 bases, with 10 bases between. CDR3 sequence reads: CASSPGRVQETQYF. In nucleotides, the CDR3 is TGTGCCAGCTCACCGGGTAGGGTACAAGAGACCCAGTACTTC.

The chain recombines TRBV28 with TRBJ1-4; 10 positions agree with TRBD1. The junction had 4 bases not matched to a gene; V was cut back by 4 bases and J by 2 bases. Per the germline V gene, CDR1 is MDHEN and CDR2 is SYDVKM. There are 16 residues in the CDR3. This chain's CDR3 is CASSSPTGGTNEKLFF. For the CDR3, the DNA is TGTGCCAGCAGTTCTCCGACAGGGGGCACTAATGAAAAACTGTTTTTT.

The rearrangement links TRBV7-9 to TRBJ1-1; 9 bases are a match to TRBD1. This CDR3 comprises 14 residues. V dropped 8 bases and J dropped 3; count of bases not matched to a gene: 7. In germline, CDR1 is SEHNR, CDR2 FQNEAQ (reference sequence). In nucleotides, the CDR3 is TGTGCCAGCCACGGGACAGGGAGGGACACTGAAGCTTTCTTT. Its protein is CASHGTGRDTEAFF.

The chain uses TRBV11-3 and TRBJ2-2; a weak D match, TRBD1 (6 bases). CDR3 length: 15 amino acids. Trimming took 4 bases from V and 0 from J, leaving 9 bases between them. In germline, CDR1 is SGHNT, CDR2 YENEEA. This CDR3 is CASSSRTANTGELFF. For the CDR3, the DNA is TGTGCCAGCAGCTCTAGGACAGCGAACACCGGGGAGCTGTTTTTT.

The rearrangement uses TRBV6-1 and TRBJ2-3; 7 nucleotides match TRBD2. The CDR3 is 15 amino acids. Germline values: CDR1 MNHNS, CDR2 SASEGT. V was pared by 0 bases and J by 7 bases, with 7 bases of the junction left unmatched. In nucleotides, the CDR3 is TGTGCCAGCAGTGAAGCTCCGGGGGGTACATATACGCAGTATTTT. Translated, it gives CASSEAPGGTYTQYF.

This chain joins TRBV5-1 and TRBJ2-3; D might be TRBD2 (5 bases). CDR3 size: 15 residues. Germline CDR1 and CDR2: SGHRS and YFSETQ. V was clipped by 5 bases and J by 1 base, with 14 bases between them. In DNA form, the CDR3 reads TGCGCCAGCAGAGTCGGGGTTTGGGGCACAGATACGCAGTATTTT. Its translation: CASRVGVWGTDTQYF.

The table lists this clone with a count of one. This chain joins TRBV7-9 and TRBJ1-2, with D perhaps TRBD1 (6 bases). The CDR3 covers 17 residues. Between the trimmed V and J ends, which lost 0 bases and 7 bases, there was a span of 21 bases. The germline V gene has CDR1 SEHNR and CDR2 FQNEAQ (reference sequence). This CDR3 is CASSLARGTSGPVGYTF. CDR3 DNA: TGTGCCAGCAGCTTAGCGAGGGGGACGTCGGGCCCCGTTGGCTACACCTTC.

The chain combines TRBV5-4 with TRBJ2-1, with 8 bases fitting TRBD1. The CDR3 length is 15 residues. CDR1 is SGHNT, CDR2 YYREEE, per germline (reference sequence). The V gene end was trimmed by 2 bases and the J gene end by 3 bases; junction bases not matched to a gene: 4. The CDR3 spells CASSFDRGYYNEQFF. Written as DNA, the CDR3 is TGTGCCAGCAGCTTTGACAGGGGATACTACAATGAGCAGTTCTTC.

The V call is TRBV7-2, the J call TRBJ1-5; a possible D gene is TRBD1 (6 bases). Germline CDR1 reads SGHTA; CDR2 reads FQGNSA. This CDR3 is 15 amino acids long. V lost 5 bases, J lost 7 bases, and 18 bases lay in between. The CDR3, as DNA: TGTGCCAGCAGCCAATATCGGGGGGCGCAGCAGCCCCAGCATTTT. Translated: CASSQYRGAQQPQHF. Drawing the rest from reference TRBV7-2 and TRBJ1-5, the complete variable domain is GAGVSQSPSNKVTEKGKDVELRCDPISGHTALYWYRQSLGQGLEFLIYFQGNSAPDKSGLPSDRFSAERTGGSVSTLTIQRTQQEDSAVYLCASSQYRGAQQPQHFGDGTRLSIL.

This clone was counted a single time. The gene calls are TRBV2 and TRBJ2-1; D uncertain. CDR3 length: 14 amino acids. Germline V gene lookup returns CDR1 SNHLY and CDR2 FYNNEI. V lost 1 base and J lost 8, with 12 bases in between. The CDR3: CASSEEGLKDEQFF. As DNA, the CDR3 is TGTGCCAGCAGTGAAGAGGGTCTGAAGGATGAGCAGTTCTTC.

The chain recombines TRBV5-6 with TRBJ1-5; no clear D gene. The CDR3 consists of 15 residues. V was trimmed by 2 bases and J by 3 bases, leaving 12 bases between them. CDR1 and CDR2 (germline): SGHDT, YYEEEE. The CDR3 sequence: CASSFGRPFNQPQHF. CDR3 DNA: TGTGCCAGCAGCTTCGGGAGGCCTTTCAATCAGCCCCAGCATTTT.

The rearrangement links TRBV5-5 to TRBJ2-3; 7 bases fit TRBD2. Trimming at V came to 2 bases and at J to 9 bases, leaving 6 bases not matched to a gene. Germline CDR1 reads SGHKS; CDR2 reads YYEKEE (reference sequence). The CDR3 spans 13 residues. CDR3 DNA sequence: TGTGCCAGCAGCTTTGGGGGGGAACCAACGCAGTATTTT. It translates to CASSFGGEPTQYF.

V gene TRBV6-6 combines with J gene TRBJ1-2; 11 bases align to TRBD1. Germline V gene lookup returns CDR1 MNHNY and CDR2 SVGAGI (reference sequence). The CDR3 runs 14 residues. V dropped 5 bases and J dropped 7; count of bases not matched to a gene: 6. CDR3: CASSPGTGGVGYTF. CDR3 DNA: TGTGCCAGCAGTCCAGGGACAGGGGGTGTTGGCTACACCTTC.

The chain joins TRBV28 to TRBJ2-7, with D unresolved. CDR1 is MDHEN and CDR2 is SYDVKM in the germline V gene. This CDR3 is built from 14 residues. Trimming removed 4 bases at V and 1 base at J, with 11 bases between. The CDR3 coding sequence is TGTGCCAGCAGTTCCATTGGCAGTTCCTACGAGCAGTACTTC. Translation gives CASSSIGSSYEQYF.

V usage is TRBV5-5 and J usage is TRBJ2-7; no definite D call. The CDR3 extends over 15 amino acids. The germline gives CDR1 SGHKS, CDR2 YYEKEE (reference sequence). Trimming pared 5 bases from V and 0 bases from J, leaving 15 bases between. The CDR3 protein is CASSPGSSRSYEQYF. The CDR3 DNA is TGTGCCAGCAGTCCCGGGTCCTCCCGCTCCTACGAGCAGTACTTC.

CDR3 amino acids: CASSSPGATDTQYF. The DNA of the CDR3 is TGTGCCAGCAGCTCCCCGGGGGCCACAGATACGCAGTATTTT. The chain recombines TRBV5-4 with TRBJ2-3; the D gene could be TRBD1 or TRBD2 (6 bases each). The germline gives CDR1 SGHNT, CDR2 YYREEE (reference sequence). The CDR3 extends over 14 amino acids. The V gene lost 3 bases and the J gene lost 2 bases, with 10 bases spanning the gap.

This clone is deemed medium-sized (0.01 to 0.1%). In the same sample, other DNA sequences code for this CDR3. This chain's CDR3 is CAWSALAGYNEQFF. The DNA for the CDR3 is TGTGCCTGGAGTGCACTAGCGGGTTACAATGAGCAGTTCTTC. This chain uses TRBV30 with TRBJ2-1, with 9 nucleotides matching TRBD2. Germline CDR1 GTSNPN, CDR2 SVGIG (reference sequence). The CDR3 is 14 amino acids. Unmatched junction bases numbered 2, after V lost 1 base and J lost 4 bases. The variable domain in full, completed from reference TRBV30 and TRBJ2-1, reads SQTIHQWPATLVQPVGSPLSLECTVEGTSNPNLYWYRQAAGRGLQLLFYSVGIGQISSEVPQNLSASRPQDRQFILSSKKLLLSDSGFYLCAWSALAGYNEQFFGPGTRLTVL.

V gene TRBV11-2 combines with J gene TRBJ2-7; the D gene could be TRBD1 or TRBD2 (5 bases each). The CDR3 sequence is 13 residues long. In germline, CDR1 is SGHAT, CDR2 FQNNGV. Trimming took 5 bases from V and 9 from J, leaving 17 bases between them. CDR3 in amino acids: CASSPIDSGGQYF. CDR3 DNA: TGTGCCAGCAGCCCGATCGACAGCGGCGGGCAGTACTTC.

The rearrangement uses TRBV5-1 and TRBJ2-2, with TRBD2 matching 10 bases. Germline trimming cut 4 bases from V and 4 bases from J; bases unmatched to any gene: 7. The germline V gene encodes CDR1 SGHRS and CDR2 YFSETQ. The CDR3 runs to 16 residues. The DNA of the CDR3 is TGCGCCAGCAGCCCCCCTAGCGGGAGAGGCACCGGGGAGCTGTTTTTT. It yields the protein CASSPPSGRGTGELFF.

This chain joins TRBV5-6 and TRBJ2-7, with 7 bases aligning to TRBD1. V gave up 3 bases and J gave up 3 bases; unmatched junction bases: 9. The CDR3 loop spans 15 amino acids. CDR1 is SGHDT and CDR2 is YYEEEE in the germline V gene. The CDR3 sequence: CASSSAMGQNYEQYF. In DNA, the CDR3 is TGTGCCAGCAGCTCAGCGATGGGACAGAACTACGAGCAGTACTTC.